The 18 T cell receptor beta chains below all came from one sample that was sequenced in a study of blood T cell repertoires in COVID-19. Method: immunoSEQ multiplex PCR; TCRdb's copy keeps in-frame clones and lacks some. Of about 79,000 clones in the sample, approximately 90% were seen once. Specimen: peripheral blood. These receptors were taken from a man aged 65 to 85 with active or convalescent COVID-19.

The rearrangement joins TRBV18 to TRBJ2-1, with 8 positions matching TRBD1. The CDR3 runs to 15 residues. Germline CDR1 is KGHSH and CDR2 is LQKENI. V gave up 2 bases and J gave up 4 bases; unmatched junction bases: 4. CDR3 sequence: CASSPFQGAYNEQFF. The CDR3 DNA sequence: TGTGCCAGCTCACCATTCCAGGGGGCGTACAATGAGCAGTTCTTC.

This chain links TRBV18 with TRBJ2-7, with a weak D call TRBD2 (6 bases). CDR3 size: 14 residues. In germline, CDR1 is KGHSH, CDR2 LQKENI. Trimming pared 6 bases from V and 0 bases from J, leaving 12 bases between. The CDR3 DNA is TGTGCCAGCTCGTCGGACGGGAGCTCCTACGAGCAGTACTTC. Encoded protein: CASSSDGSSYEQYF.

The chain links TRBV5-6 to TRBJ2-1; D is undetermined. The CDR3 is 13 residues long. V was clipped by 4 bases and J by 5 bases, with 10 bases between them. Germline CDR1 reads SGHDT; CDR2 reads YYEEEE. Written as DNA, the CDR3 is TGTGCCAGCAGCGACGCCCGGGACAATGAGCAGTTCTTC. Its translation: CASSDARDNEQFF. Full variable domain (rest looked up from reference TRBV5-6 and TRBJ2-1): DAGVTQSPTHLIKTRGQQVTLRCSPKSGHDTVSWYQQALGQGPQFIFQYYEEEERQRGNFPDRFSGHQFPNYSSELNVNALLLGDSALYLCASSDARDNEQFFGPGTRLTVL.

This chain joins TRBV5-6 and TRBJ1-1; the D gene is possibly TRBD1 (5 bases). This CDR3 comprises 15 residues. V lost 0 bases and J 4 bases, leaving 13 bases between the germline ends. The germline gives CDR1 SGHDT, CDR2 YYEEEE. The CDR3 sequence: CASSLAGRVRTEAFF. CDR3 DNA: TGTGCCAGCAGCTTGGCGGGCAGGGTCCGCACTGAAGCTTTCTTT.

The CDR3 reads CSVAGWRERTVGQYF. In DNA, the CDR3 is TGCAGCGTTGCGGGCTGGAGGGAACGAACCGTGGGGCAGTATTTT. The gene calls are TRBV29-1 and TRBJ2-3; D possibly corresponds to TRBD2 (6 bases). Germline V gives CDR1 SQVTM, CDR2 ANQGSEA. The CDR3 loop spans 15 amino acids. With 4 bases removed from V and 11 bases from J, the gap between germline ends came to 25 bases.

This chain uses TRBV5-1 with TRBJ2-7, with 10 bases that match TRBD2. Trimming at V came to 4 bases and at J to 6 bases, leaving 10 bases not matched to a gene. Germline lookup yields CDR1 SGHRS and CDR2 YFSETQ. The CDR3 contains 15 residues. CDR3 loop: CASSRGAGGVFEQYF. CDR3 coding DNA: TGCGCCAGCAGCAGAGGAGCGGGAGGGGTGTTCGAGCAGTACTTC.

This clone was detected once. The gene calls are TRBV2 and TRBJ1-1; no clear D. Germline-derived CDR1 and CDR2 are SNHLY and FYNNEI. Trimming shortened V by 4 bases and J by 2 bases, and 2 bases separated the two germline ends. The CDR3 contains 11 residues. Here the CDR3 DNA reads TGTGCCAGCAGTGTAAACACTGAAGCTTTCTTT. Residues: CASSVNTEAFF.

The J gene is TRBJ2-7, the V gene TRBV4-2; 11 bases are shared with TRBD2. V shed 3 bases, J shed 3 bases, and the junction held 7 bases outside the gene matches. This CDR3 region has 16 residues. Germline-derived CDR1 and CDR2 are LGHNA and YNFKEQ. Written as DNA, the CDR3 is TGTGCCAGCAGCCAGTCTACTAGCGGGAGCAACTACGAGCAGTACTTC. As protein: CASSQSTSGSNYEQYF.

The chain is built from TRBV5-5 and TRBJ1-6; 7 nucleotides align to TRBD1. The CDR3 length is 15 residues. CDR1 is SGHKS, CDR2 YYEKEE, per germline (reference sequence). Trimming took 2 bases from V and 6 from J; bases not matched to a gene: 5. This CDR3 is CASSFRDRSNSPLHF. CDR3 bases: TGTGCCAGCAGCTTCCGGGACAGATCTAATTCACCCCTCCACTTT.

V is TRBV5-6 and J is TRBJ1-6; perhaps TRBD1 as D (5 bases). V shed 4 bases and J shed 6 bases, with 11 bases lying between them. CDR3 length: 14 residues. Germline assignment: CDR1 SGHDT and CDR2 YYEEEE. The CDR3 bases are TGTGCCAGCAGCACGGGGGAGCTTAATTCACCCCTCCACTTT. Amino acid sequence: CASSTGELNSPLHF.

The chain uses TRBV5-1 and TRBJ2-1; perhaps TRBD2 as D (6 bases). This CDR3 is built from 16 residues. Germline loops: CDR1 SGHRS, CDR2 YFSETQ. Trimming left V 0 bases short and J 5 bases short, with 15 bases between. This CDR3 reads CASSLAGGNRNNEQFF. CDR3 nucleotides: TGCGCCAGCAGCTTGGCCGGAGGGAATAGAAACAATGAGCAGTTCTTC.

This sequence joins TRBV30 and TRBJ1-1; D is possibly TRBD1 (6 bases). CDR3 length: 13 amino acids. Trimming left V 3 bases short and J 4 bases short, with 12 bases between. The V gene's germline CDR1 is GTSNPN and CDR2 SVGIG (reference sequence). In DNA form, the CDR3 reads TGTGCCTGGAGAGGGGGGGTGTCCACTGAAGCTTTCTTT. This sequence encodes CAWRGGVSTEAFF.

The V gene is TRBV2, the J gene TRBJ2-5, with D possibly TRBD2 on 6 matching bases. This CDR3 is built from 15 residues. The V end was cut by 1 base, the J end by 6 bases, with 15 bases between. CDR1 SNHLY and CDR2 FYNNEI come from the germline V gene. CDR3 sequence reads: CASSEVAGSDKTQYF. The CDR3 nucleotides are TGTGCCAGCAGTGAAGTGGCGGGATCAGATAAGACCCAGTACTTC.

The chain employs TRBV6-2 or TRBV6-3 and TRBJ2-3; D might be TRBD2 (6 bases). CDR3 length: 16 amino acids. V was cut by 2 bases and J by 3 bases, with 15 bases left in between. Germline V gives CDR1 MNHEY, CDR2 SVGEGT. The CDR3 is CASSYTRERLTDTQYF. The CDR3 region has the DNA TGTGCCAGCAGTTACACCCGGGAGAGGCTTACAGATACGCAGTATTTT.

This chain uses TRBV6-2 or TRBV6-3 with TRBJ2-5, with TRBD2 as a possible D gene (6 bases). Germline loops: CDR1 MNHEY, CDR2 SVGEGT. This CDR3 is 16 amino acids long. Trimming removed 6 bases from V and 4 bases from J, with 21 bases in between. CDR3 nucleotides: TGTGCCAGCAGCCCTGGATCCGGGGAGGTCGTAGAGACCCAGTACTTC. Protein sequence: CASSPGSGEVVETQYF.

The rearrangement uses TRBV12-3 or TRBV12-4 and TRBJ1-5; D is unclear. V gave up 4 bases and J gave up 3 bases, with 7 bases separating them. This CDR3 is built from 13 residues. CDR3 DNA sequence: TGTGCCAGCAGTTCGCTACTCAATCAGCCCCAGCATTTT. Translation: CASSSLLNQPQHF.

This chain connects TRBV7-8 to TRBJ2-7, with D possibly being TRBD2 (7 bases). The CDR3 is made up of 17 amino acids. From germline, CDR1 is SGHVS and CDR2 FQNEAQ. The ends were cut back, 1 base at V and 1 base at J, with 17 bases in the middle. This chain's CDR3 is CASSLDFVGGHSYEQYF. The CDR3 nucleotides read TGTGCCAGCAGCTTAGATTTTGTCGGGGGGCATTCCTACGAGCAGTACTTC.

The chain carries TRBV15 and TRBJ1-4, with TRBD1 matching 7 bases. Germline CDR1 reads LNHNV; CDR2 reads YYDKDF (reference sequence). The junction had 8 bases not matched to a gene; V was cut back by 0 bases and J by 7 bases. This CDR3 is 16 amino acids long. In DNA, the CDR3 is TGTGCCACCAGCAGAGATCTAGTAGGGGGCGGTGAAAAACTGTTTTTT. This gives the protein CATSRDLVGGGEKLFF.